What follows are 18 T cell receptor beta chains derived from one specimen sequenced in a study of T cells in Graves' hyperthyroidism and ophthalmopathy. TCR beta CDR3 regions were amplified from RNA. The primer set for the first-round RT-PCR of the TCR CDR3 was HTBI. TCRdb redid the calling of the multiplex PCR reads with MiXCR, one entry per CDR3 protein. The sample lists roughly 290,000 distinct CDR3 sequences; about an eighth were seen once. Sequences were obtained from blood. These receptors all come from a woman in her 30s with Graves' hyperthyroidism that later progressed to Graves' ophthalmopathy.

Points on this clonotype: A much larger clone sits a single nucleotide away, making a read error possible. This chain joins TRBV7-8 and TRBJ2-3; D unclear. CDR1 is SGHVS and CDR2 is FQNEAQ in the germline V gene. The V and J ends lost 2 bases and 5 bases respectively, with 14 bases between them. The CDR3 is 15 amino acids. CDR3 in amino acids: CASSLLSNGGDTQYF. DNA for the CDR3: TGTGCCAGCAGCTTACTGTCTAACGGCGGAGATACGCAGTATTTT. Filled out from reference TRBV7-8 and TRBJ2-3, the complete variable domain reads GAGVSQSPRYKVAKRGQDVALRCDPISGHVSLFWYQQALGQGPEFLTYFQNEAQLDKSGLPSDRFFAERPEGSVSTLKIQRTQQEDSAVYLCASSLLSNGGDTQYFGPGTRLTVL.

A word on this clonotype: One end of the junction varies from germline; a read error may be responsible. The CDR3 coding sequence is TGTGCCAGTAGTGTAGATCCCGACATAGGCCATCAGCCCCAGCATTTT. It codes for CASSVDPDIGHQPQHF. The chain carries TRBV19 and TRBJ1-5; no definite D call. Germline assignment: CDR1 LNHDA and CDR2 SQIVND (reference sequence). The CDR3 is made up of 16 amino acids.

There are many counts of this clonotype. This chain links TRBV30 with TRBJ1-1, with D possibly matching TRBD1 (6 bases). Germline V gives CDR1 GTSNPN, CDR2 SVGIG (reference sequence). This CDR3 spans 15 amino acids. Trimming took off 4 bases at V and 5 bases at J, with 20 bases between the two ends. CDR3 protein: CAWIRGDRIGTEAFF. Here the CDR3 DNA reads TGTGCCTGGATCAGGGGAGACAGGATTGGAACTGAAGCTTTCTTT.

This clonotype came up many times. This chain links TRBV28 with TRBJ2-2, with D possibly TRBD1 on 6 matching bases. Germline V gives CDR1 MDHEN, CDR2 SYDVKM. V lost 2 bases to trimming and J lost 3 bases, with 13 bases between them. This CDR3 is built from 16 residues. CDR3 bases: TGTGCCAGCAGTTTAGCCAGGGGACGTTACACCGGGGAGCTGTTTTTT. Its protein is CASSLARGRYTGELFF.

This clonotype came up many times. The J gene is TRBJ2-2, the V gene TRBV2; 11 nucleotides match TRBD1. Germline CDR1 SNHLY, CDR2 FYNNEI. CDR3 length: 14 amino acids. V shed 8 bases and J 7 bases; nucleotides not matched to a gene: 6. CDR3 sequence (DNA): TGTGCCAGCCTGGACAGGGGGCCGGTCGGGGAGCTGTTTTTT. Its translation: CASLDRGPVGELFF.

In the case of this clonotype: A clone one base away is much larger, so this may be a read error. The chain uses TRBV27 and TRBJ2-1, with D maybe TRBD1 (6 bases). V dropped 6 bases and J dropped 8 bases, with 17 bases sitting between them. CDR1 and CDR2 from the germline V gene are MNHEY and SMNVEV (reference sequence). This CDR3 has 14 amino acids. The CDR3 region is CASSRRTEDDEQFF. The CDR3 bases are TGTGCCAGCAGCCGCAGGACAGAAGACGATGAGCAGTTCTTC.

The table lists this clonotype with many counts. The chain has TRBV3-2 and TRBJ2-7; the table calls TRBD2, which could not be checked here. TRBV3-2 is a pseudogene segment. The CDR3 length is 15 residues. CDR3 DNA sequence: TGTGCCAGCAGCCCACGGACTAGCGGGGGGTACGAGCAGTACTTC. Translated, it gives CASSPRTSGGYEQYF.

This clonotype was seen a handful of times. The genes are TRBV4-1 and TRBJ2-4; maybe TRBD2 (5 bases). This CDR3 comprises 17 residues. Germline V lookup: CDR1 MGHRA, CDR2 YSYEKL. V lost 2 bases and J 2 bases, leaving 16 bases between the germline ends. DNA of the CDR3: TGCGCCAGCAGCCAACCCCAGGTTCGGGGAACCAAAAACATTCAGTACTTC. Protein sequence: CASSQPQVRGTKNIQYF.

This clonotype was counted ten times or more. The V gene is TRBV7-2, the J gene TRBJ2-7; TRBD1 might be the D (6 bases). Trimming left V 5 bases short and J 2 bases short, with 13 bases between. The CDR3 has 14 amino acids. The germline gives CDR1 SGHTA, CDR2 FQGNSA. This chain's CDR3 is CASSQTGPTYEQYF. In DNA, the CDR3 is TGTGCCAGCAGCCAAACAGGGCCCACCTACGAGCAGTACTTC.

This clonotype was seen ten or more times. V usage is TRBV6-1 and J usage is TRBJ2-1; TRBD2 aligns across 9 bases. CDR1 and CDR2 from the germline V gene are MNHNS and SASEGT. This CDR3 region has 17 residues. V shed 3 bases, J shed 1 base, and the junction held 7 bases outside the gene matches. In nucleotides, the CDR3 is TGTGCCAGCAGTGATATGGCGGGAGGGGGGTCCTACAATGAGCAGTTCTTC. Its protein is CASSDMAGGGSYNEQFF.

The rearrangement joins TRBV19 to TRBJ2-7; TRBD2 aligns across 7 bases. CDR3 length equals 15 residues. V lost 5 bases and J lost 2; bases outside the gene matches: 9. Germline assignment: CDR1 LNHDA and CDR2 SQIVND (reference sequence). CDR3 DNA sequence: TGTGCCAGTAGTCAACCTGGACTAGTCACCTACGAGCAGTACTTC. Translation: CASSQPGLVTYEQYF. Full variable domain (remainder filled in from reference TRBV19 and TRBJ2-7): DGGITQSPKYLFRKEGQNVTLSCEQNLNHDAMYWYRQDPGQGLRLIYYSQIVNDFQKGDIAEGYSVSREKKESFPLTVTSAQKNPTAFYLCASSQPGLVTYEQYFGPGTRLTVT.

This clonotype showed up many times. The chain couples TRBV3-1 to TRBJ2-2; 8 bases line up with TRBD2. Trimming removed 3 bases from V and 2 bases from J; junction bases left unmatched: 2. The germline V gene has CDR1 LGHDT and CDR2 YNNKEL (reference sequence). The CDR3 consists of 15 residues. In nucleotides, the CDR3 is TGTGCCAGCAGCCACAGCGGGAGTAACACCGGGGAGCTGTTTTTT. Translated: CASSHSGSNTGELFF.

The chain uses TRBV5-6 and TRBJ2-3; tentatively, D is TRBD1 (6 bases). V was shortened by 1 base and J by 0 bases, with 12 bases between the two germline ends. CDR3 length: 16 residues. Germline loops: CDR1 SGHDT, CDR2 YYEEEE. DNA of the CDR3: TGTGCCAGCAGCTTGCGGGCAGGGGAGAGCACAGATACGCAGTATTTT. Translated: CASSLRAGESTDTQYF.

This clonotype occurred a few times. The chain has TRBV14 and TRBJ2-7, with 7 bases fitting TRBD1. The V and J ends lost 7 bases and 2 bases, in that order; junction bases with no gene match: 8. Germline loops: CDR1 SGHDN, CDR2 FVKESK. The CDR3 sequence is 14 residues long. The CDR3 region is CASTHWDRPYEQYF. CDR3 coding DNA: TGTGCCAGCACCCACTGGGACAGACCCTACGAGCAGTACTTC.

This clonotype appeared many times. The chain links TRBV9 to TRBJ2-7; 9 bases fit TRBD1. Germline CDR1 is SGDLS and CDR2 is YYNGEE. This CDR3 spans 15 amino acids. The J segment lost 4 bases and the V segment lost 0 bases, leaving 5 bases of the junction unmatched. CDR3 in DNA: TGTGCCAGCAGCGTAGGAGGGACAGGGCATTACGAGCAGTACTTC. This codes for CASSVGGTGHYEQYF.

The chain employs TRBV6-4 and TRBJ2-3; TRBD2 might be the D (6 bases). This CDR3 contains 15 residues. Germline CDR1 is MRHNA and CDR2 is SNTAGT. V lost 6 bases, J lost 2 bases, and 15 bases lay in between. As DNA, the CDR3 is TGTGCCAGCAGCCTTGATGCGGGGCCCACAGATACGCAGTATTTT. It encodes CASSLDAGPTDTQYF.

CDR3: CASSLGGSNGGELFF. As DNA, the CDR3 is TGCGCCAGCAGCCTGGGGGGGAGTAATGGCGGGGAGCTGTTTTTT. The V gene is TRBV4-3, the J gene TRBJ2-2; TRBD2 matches 7 bases. The CDR3 extends over 15 amino acids. V was clipped by 4 bases and J by 7 bases; unmatched bases: 9. CDR1 and CDR2 from the germline V gene are LGHNA and YSLEER.

This clonotype appeared a few times. One junction end does not reproduce the germline sequence, and a read error may be involved. The V gene is TRBV7-3, the J gene TRBJ1-1; no firm D call. CDR1 and CDR2 from the germline V gene are SGHTA and FQGTGA. The CDR3 length is 15 residues. The CDR3 nucleotides read TGTGCCAGCAGCCTAACTGGGGAGGGGAACACTGAAGCTTTCTTT. It codes for CASSLTGEGNTEAFF.